The present TCR beta chain was sequenced within a study of blood T cells in healthy people across ages. Combining a sample-barcoded 5' primer with a J-beta primer mix, a second PCR ran for about 6 to 11 cycles. TCRdb reanalysed the 5' RACE reads using MiXCR and keeps one entry per CDR3 protein. The sample consists of under 2,000,000 distinct CDR3 sequences, about 50% of them appearing once. This clonotype was obtained from a woman in her 40s in good health. The specimen sequenced was blood.

The chain's CDR3 is CASRLQGDWGTQYF. Written as DNA, the CDR3 is TGTGCCAGCAGGCTACAGGGGGATTGGGGTACGCAGTATTTT. This chain uses TRBV27 with TRBJ2-3, with TRBD1 matching over 8 bases. The CDR3 runs 14 residues. Germline V CDR1 and CDR2: MNHEY, SMNVEV (reference sequence). V dropped 6 bases and J dropped 8; count of bases not matched to a gene: 10.